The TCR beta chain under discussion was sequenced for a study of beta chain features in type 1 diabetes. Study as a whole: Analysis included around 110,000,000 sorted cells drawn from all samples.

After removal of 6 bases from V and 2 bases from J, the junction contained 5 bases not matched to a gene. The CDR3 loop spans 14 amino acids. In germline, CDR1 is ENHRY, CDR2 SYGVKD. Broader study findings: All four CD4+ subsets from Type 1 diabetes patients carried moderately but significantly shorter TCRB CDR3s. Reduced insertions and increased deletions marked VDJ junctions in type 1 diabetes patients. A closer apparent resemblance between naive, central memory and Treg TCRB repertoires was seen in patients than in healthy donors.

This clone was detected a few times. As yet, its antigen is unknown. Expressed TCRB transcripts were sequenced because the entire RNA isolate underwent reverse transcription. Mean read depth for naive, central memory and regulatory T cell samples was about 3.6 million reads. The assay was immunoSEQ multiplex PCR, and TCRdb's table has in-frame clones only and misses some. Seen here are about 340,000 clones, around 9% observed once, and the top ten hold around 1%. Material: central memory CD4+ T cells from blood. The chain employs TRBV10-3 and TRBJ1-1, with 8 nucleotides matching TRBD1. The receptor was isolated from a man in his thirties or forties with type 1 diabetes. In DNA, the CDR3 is TGTGCCATCAGAAGACAGGGGAGAAACACTGAAGCTTTCTTT. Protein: CAIRRQGRNTEAFF.